This TCR beta chain was sequenced for a study of CD8+ T cells in alopecia areata. Across the whole study: Tofacitinib exposure lasted 6 to 18 months, followed by 6 months off drug. The study's findings and limits: Persistence in scalp and blood during tofacitinib was observed for many expanded lesional clones.

Notes on this clone: The antigen is not known.

Investigators isolated RNA and reverse transcribed it into cDNA to act as the sequencing template. Clones were read by immunoSEQ multiplex PCR, and TCRdb kept only the in-frame ones, dropping some. The sample holds about 250,000 clones, about 62% seen once. This sample's treatment: oral pan-JAK inhibitor, 5-10 mg twice daily. The TCR originated in a human donor with alopecia areata. Sequenced material: CD4+ T cells sorted from blood, taken around week 53, from a patient treated with tofacitinib.

CDR3: CASRGRVGYGYTF. The CDR3 DNA reads as TGCGCCAGCCGGGGGCGAGTGGGCTATGGCTACACCTTC. V and J are TRBV5-1 and TRBJ1-2; D possibly corresponds to TRBD1 (6 bases). V was cut by 7 bases and J by 4 bases, with 14 bases left in between. The CDR3 runs 13 residues. CDR1 is SGHRS, CDR2 YFSETQ, per germline.